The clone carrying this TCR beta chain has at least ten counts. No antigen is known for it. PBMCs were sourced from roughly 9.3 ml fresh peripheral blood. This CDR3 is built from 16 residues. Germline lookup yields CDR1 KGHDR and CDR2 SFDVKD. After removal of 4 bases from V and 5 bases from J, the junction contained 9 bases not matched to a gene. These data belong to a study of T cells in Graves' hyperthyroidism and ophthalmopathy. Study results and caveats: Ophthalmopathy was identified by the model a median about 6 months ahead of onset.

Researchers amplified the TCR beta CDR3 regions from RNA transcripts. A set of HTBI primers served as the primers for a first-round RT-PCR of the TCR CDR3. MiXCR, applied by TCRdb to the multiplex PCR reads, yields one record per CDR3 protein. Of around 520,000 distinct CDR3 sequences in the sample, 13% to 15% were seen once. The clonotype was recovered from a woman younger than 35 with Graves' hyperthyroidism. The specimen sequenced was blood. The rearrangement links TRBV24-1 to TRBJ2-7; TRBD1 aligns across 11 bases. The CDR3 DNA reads TGTGCCACCAGTGACGCACCTCCGGGACAGGGGGACGAGCAGTACGTC. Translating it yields CATSDAPPGQGDEQYV.